A selection of T cell receptor beta chains follows, all from one sample in a study of T cells in Graves' hyperthyroidism and ophthalmopathy. TCRdb re-called the multiplex PCR reads with MiXCR, one entry per CDR3 protein. This repertoire shows hundreds of thousands of distinct CDR3 sequences, 22% found once; its top ten account for 50% to 75%. The material sequenced was blood. These TCRs come from a man aged 25-45 years with Graves' ophthalmopathy. Both conserved end residues are part of each CDR3. Fields, in order: J gene, D gene, clone size, V gene, CDR3 protein, CDR3 DNA. D genes are given only for firm matches. Not every row has a clone size; where given, it reads once, few, many or a size class.

>TRBJ1-3|.|few|TRBV5-1
CASSVDSSGNTIYF
TGCGCCAGCAGCGTGGACAGCTCTGGAAACACCATATATTTT
>TRBJ2-7|.|few|TRBV28
CASSHPGNYEQYF
TGTGCCAGCAGCCATCCTGGAAACTACGAGCAGTACTTC
>TRBJ2-6|.|.|TRBV27
CASSPRGAPSGANVLTF
TGTGCCAGCAGCCCACGGGGTGCTCCCTCTGGGGCCAACGTCCTGACTTTC
>TRBJ1-1|.|.|TRBV30
CAWSVLGSTEAFF
TGTGCCTGGAGTGTTTTGGGAAGCACTGAAGCTTTCTTT
>TRBJ2-5|TRBD1|.|TRBV18
CASSPTRTGQETQYF
TGTGCCAGCTCACCGACGCGGACAGGGCAAGAGACCCAGTACTTC
>TRBJ2-1|.|few|TRBV12-3/TRBV12-4
CASSLQDQVRQFF
TGTGCCAGCAGTTTACAGGACCAGGTTAGGCAGTTCTTC
>TRBJ2-7|.|many|TRBV18
CASSPRQDLYEQYF
TGTGCCAGCTCACCACGACAGGACCTTTACGAGCAGTACTTC
>TRBJ2-5|.|.|TRBV3-1
CASSQVVETQYF
TGTGCCAGCAGCCAAGTCGTCGAGACCCAGTACTTC
>TRBJ1-6|.|few|TRBV9
CASSVESQVNSPLHF
TGTGCCAGCAGCGTAGAGAGTCAGGTTAATTCACCCCTCCACTTT
>TRBJ1-1|.|.|TRBV5-4
CASSLGGGRPEAFF
TGTGCCAGCAGCTTAGGGGGGGGAAGGCCTGAAGCTTTCTTT
>TRBJ1-4|TRBD1|few|TRBV15
CATSSPGTVTEKLFF
TGTGCCACCAGCAGTCCCGGGACAGTAACTGAAAAACTGTTTTTT
>TRBJ1-3|TRBD1|.|TRBV24-1
CATSDQGGRQGSEGNTIYF
TGTGCCACCAGTGACCAGGGGGGAAGACAGGGGTCGGAGGGAAACACCATATATTTT
>TRBJ2-4|.|.|TRBV6-1
CASNKQGGGKNIQYF
TGTGCCAGCAACAAACAGGGAGGCGGCAAAAACATTCAGTACTTC
>TRBJ2-3|.|few|TRBV15
CATSGDLADTQYF
TGTGCCACCAGCGGGGACCTTGCGGATACGCAGTATTTT
>TRBJ2-3|TRBD2|few|TRBV27
CASRLAGVHSADTQYF
TGTGCCAGCAGGCTAGCGGGAGTTCATAGCGCAGATACGCAGTATTTT
>TRBJ2-2|TRBD2|.|TRBV6-2/TRBV6-3
CASSYLSGPNTGELFF
TGTGCCAGCAGTTACCTTAGCGGGCCGAACACCGGGGAGCTGTTTTTT
>TRBJ2-1|.|.|TRBV10-2
CASSERLMNEQFF
TGCGCCAGCAGTGAGCGGCTTATGAATGAGCAGTTCTTC